This entry describes one TCR beta chain. The data belong to a study of T cell changes during pregnancy in multiple sclerosis. Measured with immunoSEQ multiplex PCR; TCRdb has only the in-frame clones, and not every one. The sample lists tens of thousands of clones, 90% to 95% occurring once. Trimming left V 0 bases short and J 0 bases short, with 6 bases between. The germline CDR1 and CDR2 sequences are MNHNY and SVGAGI (reference sequence). The CDR3 is 14 amino acids. This sequence originates from a female donor with multiple sclerosis, enrolled in a pregnancy study. This rearrangement joins TRBV6-6 to TRBJ2-7; no definite D call. Source: peripheral blood, taken in the first trimester of pregnancy. The CDR3, as DNA: TGTGCCAGCAGTTACTCCAGTGACTCCTACGAGCAGTACTTC. Amino acid sequence: CASSYSSDSYEQYF.